These 3 T cell receptor beta chains came from one sample sequenced in a study of blood T cell repertoires in COVID-19. Measured with immunoSEQ multiplex PCR; TCRdb has only the in-frame clones, and not every one. The repertoire holds more than 150,000 clones, with around 79% as singletons. Sequenced material: peripheral blood. These TCRs come from a man aged 45-60 years who had recovered from COVID-19.

The J gene is TRBJ2-2, the V gene TRBV3-1 (or the pseudogene TRBV3-2); D is perhaps TRBD2 (5 bases). This CDR3 has 16 amino acids. Trimming left V 0 bases short and J 6 bases short, with 14 bases between. Germline-derived CDR1 and CDR2 are LGHDT and YNNKEL (reference sequence). The CDR3 DNA sequence: TGTGCCAGCAGCCAAGAGGGGATACTAGTCTCCGGGGAGCTGTTTTTT. This sequence encodes CASSQEGILVSGELFF.

J is TRBJ2-1 and V is TRBV11-3; 10 positions match TRBD2. The CDR3 runs to 15 residues. Germline V gene sequence: CDR1 SGHNT, CDR2 YENEEA. V dropped 6 bases and J dropped 3; count of bases not matched to a gene: 5. CDR3 residues: CASSKREGLYNEQFF. The CDR3 DNA reads as TGTGCCAGCAGTAAGCGGGAGGGCCTCTACAATGAGCAGTTCTTC.

The chain uses TRBV29-1 and TRBJ2-7; tentatively, D is TRBD1 (5 bases). Germline V lookup: CDR1 SQVTM, CDR2 ANQGSEA. V dropped 8 bases and J dropped 0 bases, with 17 bases sitting between them. CDR3 length equals 14 residues. This chain's CDR3 is CSFTTAIHSYEQYF. As DNA, the CDR3 is TGCAGCTTCACGACAGCAATTCACTCCTACGAGCAGTACTTC.